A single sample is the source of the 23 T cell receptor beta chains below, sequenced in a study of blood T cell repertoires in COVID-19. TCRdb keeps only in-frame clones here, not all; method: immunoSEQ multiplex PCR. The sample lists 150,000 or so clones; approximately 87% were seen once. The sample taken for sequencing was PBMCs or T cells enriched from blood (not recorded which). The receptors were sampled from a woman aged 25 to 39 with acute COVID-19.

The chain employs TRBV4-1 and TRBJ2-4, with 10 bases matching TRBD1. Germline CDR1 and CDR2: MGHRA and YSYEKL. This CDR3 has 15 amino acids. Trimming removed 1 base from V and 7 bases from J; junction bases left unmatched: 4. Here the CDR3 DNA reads TGCGCCAGCAGCCAAGTGGACAGGGGGGGTAACATTCAGTACTTC. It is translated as CASSQVDRGGNIQYF.

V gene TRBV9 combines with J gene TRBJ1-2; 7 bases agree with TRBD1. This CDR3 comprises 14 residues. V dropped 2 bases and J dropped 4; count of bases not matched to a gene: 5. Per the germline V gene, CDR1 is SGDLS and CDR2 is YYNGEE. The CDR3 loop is CASSVQGEGYGYTF. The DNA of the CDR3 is TGTGCCAGCAGCGTTCAGGGGGAAGGCTATGGCTACACCTTC.

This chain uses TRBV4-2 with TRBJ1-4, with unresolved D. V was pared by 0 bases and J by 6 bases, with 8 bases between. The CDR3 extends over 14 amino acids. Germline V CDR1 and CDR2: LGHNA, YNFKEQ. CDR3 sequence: CASSQDWGDEKLFF. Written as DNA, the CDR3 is TGTGCCAGCAGCCAAGATTGGGGAGATGAAAAACTGTTTTTT.

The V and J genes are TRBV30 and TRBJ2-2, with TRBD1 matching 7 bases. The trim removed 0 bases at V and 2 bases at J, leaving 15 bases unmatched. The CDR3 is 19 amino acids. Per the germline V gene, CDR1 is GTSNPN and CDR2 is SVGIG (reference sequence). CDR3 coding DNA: TGTGCCTGGAGTGTACTTAGGGGGCGAAGAAGGAATAACACCGGGGAGCTGTTTTTT. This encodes CAWSVLRGRRRNNTGELFF.

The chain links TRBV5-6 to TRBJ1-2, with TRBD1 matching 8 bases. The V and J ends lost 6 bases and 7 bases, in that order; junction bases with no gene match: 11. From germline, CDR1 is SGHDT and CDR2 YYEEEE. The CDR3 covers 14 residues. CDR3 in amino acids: CASNFQGAIGGYTF. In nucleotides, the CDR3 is TGTGCCAGCAACTTCCAGGGGGCCATTGGTGGCTACACCTTC.

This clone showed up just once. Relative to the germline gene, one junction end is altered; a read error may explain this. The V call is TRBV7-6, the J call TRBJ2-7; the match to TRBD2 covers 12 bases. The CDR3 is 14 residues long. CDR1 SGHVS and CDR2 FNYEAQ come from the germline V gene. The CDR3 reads CASSLAGGANEQYF. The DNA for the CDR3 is TGTGCCAGCAGCCTAGCGGGAGGGGCAAACGAGCAGTACTTC.

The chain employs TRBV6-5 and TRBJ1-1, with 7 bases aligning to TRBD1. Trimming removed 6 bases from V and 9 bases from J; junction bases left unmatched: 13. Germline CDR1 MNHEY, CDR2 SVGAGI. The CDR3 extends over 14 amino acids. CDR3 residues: CASRLREGGSQAFF. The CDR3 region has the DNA TGTGCCAGCAGGTTACGGGAAGGGGGCTCTCAAGCTTTCTTT.

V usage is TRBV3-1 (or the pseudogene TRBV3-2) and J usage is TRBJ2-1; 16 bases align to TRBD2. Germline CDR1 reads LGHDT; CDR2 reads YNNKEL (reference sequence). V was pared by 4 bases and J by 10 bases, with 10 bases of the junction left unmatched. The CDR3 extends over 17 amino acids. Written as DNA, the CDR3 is TGTGCCAGCAGCCCTTTGGGACTAGCGGGAGGGCTCAGGGAGCAGTTCTTC. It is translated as CASSPLGLAGGLREQFF.

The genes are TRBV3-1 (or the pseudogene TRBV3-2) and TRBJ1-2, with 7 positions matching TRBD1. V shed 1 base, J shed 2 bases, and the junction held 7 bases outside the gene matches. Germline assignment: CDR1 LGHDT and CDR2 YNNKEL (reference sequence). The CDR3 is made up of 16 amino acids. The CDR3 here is CASSQGARGWNYGYTF. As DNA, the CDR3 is TGTGCCAGCAGCCAAGGGGCCAGGGGGTGGAACTATGGCTACACCTTC.

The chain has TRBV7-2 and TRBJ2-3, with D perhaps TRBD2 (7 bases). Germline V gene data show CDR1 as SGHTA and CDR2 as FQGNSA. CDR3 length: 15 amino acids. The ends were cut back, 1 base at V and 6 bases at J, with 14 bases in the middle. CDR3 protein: CASSLGGGAGDTQYF. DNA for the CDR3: TGTGCCAGCAGCTTAGGCGGGGGCGCGGGGGATACGCAGTATTTT.

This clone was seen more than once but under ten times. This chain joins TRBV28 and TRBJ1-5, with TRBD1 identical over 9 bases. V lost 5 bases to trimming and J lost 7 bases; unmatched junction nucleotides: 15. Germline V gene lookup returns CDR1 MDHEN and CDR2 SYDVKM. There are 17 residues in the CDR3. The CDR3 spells CASSQKGTGGAGQPQHF. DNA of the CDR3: TGTGCCAGCAGTCAAAAGGGCACAGGGGGCGCTGGGCAGCCCCAGCATTTT.

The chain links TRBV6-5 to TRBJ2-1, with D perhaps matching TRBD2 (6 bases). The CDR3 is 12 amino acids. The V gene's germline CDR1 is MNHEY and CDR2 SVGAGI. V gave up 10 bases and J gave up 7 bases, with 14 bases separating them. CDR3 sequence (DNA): TGTGCCACCCTGGGGGGAAAGAATGAGCAGTTCTTC. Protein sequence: CATLGGKNEQFF.

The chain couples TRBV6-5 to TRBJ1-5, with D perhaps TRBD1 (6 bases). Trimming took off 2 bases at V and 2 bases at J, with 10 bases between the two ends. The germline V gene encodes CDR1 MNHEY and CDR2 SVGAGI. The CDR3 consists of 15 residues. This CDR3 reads CASSYGAGGNQPQHF. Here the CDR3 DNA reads TGTGCCAGCAGTTACGGGGCAGGGGGCAATCAGCCCCAGCATTTT.

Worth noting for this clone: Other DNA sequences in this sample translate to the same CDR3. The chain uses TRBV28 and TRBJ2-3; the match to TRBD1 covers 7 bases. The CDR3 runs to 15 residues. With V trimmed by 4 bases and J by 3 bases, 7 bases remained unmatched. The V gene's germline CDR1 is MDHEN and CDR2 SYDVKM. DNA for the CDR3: TGTGCCAGCAGTTCCACAGGGGAAGTGACAGATACGCAGTATTTT. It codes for CASSSTGEVTDTQYF.

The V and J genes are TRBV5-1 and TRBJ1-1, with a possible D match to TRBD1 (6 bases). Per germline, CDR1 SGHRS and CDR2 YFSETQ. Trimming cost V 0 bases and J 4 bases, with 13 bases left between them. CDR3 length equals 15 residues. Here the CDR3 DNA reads TGCGCCAGCAGCTTGGCTGGGACAATCGGCACTGAAGCTTTCTTT. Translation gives CASSLAGTIGTEAFF.

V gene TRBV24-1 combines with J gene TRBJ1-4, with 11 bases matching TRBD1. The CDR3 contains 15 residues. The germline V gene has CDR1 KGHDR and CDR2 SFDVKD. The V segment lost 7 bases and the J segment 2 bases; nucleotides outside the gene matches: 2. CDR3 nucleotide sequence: TGTGCCACCAGCGGGACAGGGGGGACTAATGAAAAACTGTTTTTT. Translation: CATSGTGGTNEKLFF.

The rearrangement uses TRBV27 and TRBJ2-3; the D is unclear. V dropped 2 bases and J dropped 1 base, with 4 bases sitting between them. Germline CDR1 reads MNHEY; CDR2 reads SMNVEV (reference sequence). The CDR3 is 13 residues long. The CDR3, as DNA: TGTGCCAGCAGTTTACGAGGCACAGATACGCAGTATTTT. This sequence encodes CASSLRGTDTQYF.

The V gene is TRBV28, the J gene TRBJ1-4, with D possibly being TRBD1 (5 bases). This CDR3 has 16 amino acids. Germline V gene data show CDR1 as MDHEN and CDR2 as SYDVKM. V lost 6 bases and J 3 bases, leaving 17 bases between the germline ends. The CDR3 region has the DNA TGTGCCAGCAGCTCCTGGATGGGGGGGTCTAATGAAAAACTGTTTTTT. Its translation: CASSSWMGGSNEKLFF.

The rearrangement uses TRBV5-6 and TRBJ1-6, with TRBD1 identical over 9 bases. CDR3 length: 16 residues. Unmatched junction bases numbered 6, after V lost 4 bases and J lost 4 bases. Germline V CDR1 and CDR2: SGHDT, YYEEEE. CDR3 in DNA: TGTGCCAGCAGCCTCGGACAGGGGTTTTATAATTCACCCCTCCACTTT. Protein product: CASSLGQGFYNSPLHF.

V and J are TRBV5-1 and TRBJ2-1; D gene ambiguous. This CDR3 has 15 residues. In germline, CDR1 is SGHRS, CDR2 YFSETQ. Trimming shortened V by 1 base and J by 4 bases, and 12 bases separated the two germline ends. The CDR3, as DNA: TGCGCCAGCAGCTTGTATGTATCAGATTACAATGAGCAGTTCTTC. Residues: CASSLYVSDYNEQFF.

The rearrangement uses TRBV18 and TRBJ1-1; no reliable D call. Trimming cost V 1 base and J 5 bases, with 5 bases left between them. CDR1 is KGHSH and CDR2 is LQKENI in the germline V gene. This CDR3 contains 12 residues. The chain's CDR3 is CASSPLGTEAFF. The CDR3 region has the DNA TGTGCCAGCTCACCACTCGGGACTGAAGCTTTCTTT.

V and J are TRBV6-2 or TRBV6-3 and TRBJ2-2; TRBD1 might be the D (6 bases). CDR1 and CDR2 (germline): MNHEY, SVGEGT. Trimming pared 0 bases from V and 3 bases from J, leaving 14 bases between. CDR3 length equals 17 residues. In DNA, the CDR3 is TGTGCCAGCAGTTACTCCCCAGGGGTAGGGGACACCGGGGAGCTGTTTTTT. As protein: CASSYSPGVGDTGELFF.

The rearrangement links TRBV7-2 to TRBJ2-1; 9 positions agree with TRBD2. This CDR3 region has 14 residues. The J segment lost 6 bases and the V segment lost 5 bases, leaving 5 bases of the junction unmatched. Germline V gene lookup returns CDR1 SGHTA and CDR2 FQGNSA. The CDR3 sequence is CASSRTSVSNEQFF. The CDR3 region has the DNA TGTGCCAGCAGCCGGACTAGCGTCTCCAATGAGCAGTTCTTC.